The 30 T cell receptor beta chains listed next were all sequenced from one sample in a study of blood T cell repertoires in COVID-19 (dated by TCRdb to between 2020 and 2021). Receptors were amplified or captured by the immunoSEQ multiplex PCR assay. In its TCRdb copy, this immuneACCESS table keeps in-frame sequences only and misses some clones. Where compared with another copy, unresolved V genes explain less than half of these, and the others have no known cause. Within this sample are 140,000 or so clones, with 80% of them counted one time only. Approximately 3.6% of the sample is in the top ten clones. The sample comprised peripheral blood. These receptors were collected from a man between 65 and 85 years old who had recovered from COVID-19.

This clone was detected many times. The chain has TRBV11-2 and TRBJ2-7; possible D gene TRBD2, 5 bases. The CDR3 spans 12 residues. V lost 5 bases, J lost 5 bases, and 10 bases lay in between. CDR1 SGHAT and CDR2 FQNNGV come from the germline V gene. The CDR3 spells CASSGGLHEQYF. Written as DNA, the CDR3 is TGTGCCAGCAGCGGCGGGCTCCACGAGCAGTACTTC.

This sequence joins TRBV9 and TRBJ2-7; weak D call: TRBD1 (5 bases). This CDR3 has 14 residues. Trimming cost V 2 bases and J 0 bases, with 9 bases left between them. Germline loops: CDR1 SGDLS, CDR2 YYNGEE. CDR3 loop: CASSVWGTSYEQYF. CDR3 sequence (DNA): TGTGCCAGCAGCGTCTGGGGCACCTCCTACGAGCAGTACTTC.

The chain employs TRBV7-9 and TRBJ1-1; tentative D call: TRBD1 (5 bases). CDR3 length equals 15 residues. V was shortened by 0 bases and J by 3 bases, with 11 bases between the two germline ends. Germline V lookup: CDR1 SEHNR, CDR2 FQNEAQ (reference sequence). This CDR3 is CASSLAHWGDTEAFF. In DNA, the CDR3 is TGTGCCAGCAGCTTAGCGCATTGGGGCGACACTGAAGCTTTCTTT.

V is TRBV6-5 and J is TRBJ2-1; D may be TRBD2 (5 bases). CDR3 size: 12 residues. Germline V CDR1 and CDR2: MNHEY, SVGAGI. V lost 6 bases and J lost 11, with 14 bases in between. CDR3 residues: CASSPPGTQQFF. The CDR3, as DNA: TGTGCCAGCAGCCCACCGGGAACCCAGCAGTTCTTC.

This clone has more than one count but fewer than ten. The same CDR3 arises from other DNA sequences in this sample as well. The chain links TRBV20-1 to TRBJ2-7, with D unclear. V was shortened by 6 bases and J by 0 bases, with 6 bases between the two germline ends. The CDR3 is 11 residues long. Germline CDR1 reads DFQATT; CDR2 reads SNEGSKA (reference sequence). The CDR3 nucleotides are TGCAGTGCCCTGAGCTCCTACGAGCAGTACTTC. Translation gives CSALSSYEQYF.

The genes are TRBV10-3 and TRBJ2-1, with a tentative D call TRBD1 (6 bases). This CDR3 has 12 amino acids. V lost 2 bases, J lost 10 bases, and 9 bases lay in between. The germline CDR1 and CDR2 sequences are ENHRY and SYGVKD. The chain's CDR3 is CAISETGSEQFF. The CDR3 DNA is TGTGCCATCAGTGAGACAGGGAGCGAGCAGTTCTTC.

The chain is built from TRBV9 and TRBJ2-3, with 7 bases that match TRBD2. V dropped 0 bases and J dropped 4; count of bases not matched to a gene: 14. CDR1 and CDR2 from the germline V gene are SGDLS and YYNGEE. The CDR3 sequence is 18 residues long. CDR3 in DNA: TGTGCCAGCAGCGTAGCCTCCGGTGAGGGAGGGATTTCAGATACGCAGTATTTT. It translates to CASSVASGEGGISDTQYF.

The gene calls are TRBV27 and TRBJ2-7, with 7 bases that match TRBD1. Losses at the gene ends were 6 bases for V and 4 bases for J; bases not matched to a gene: 9. This CDR3 spans 14 amino acids. The germline gives CDR1 MNHEY, CDR2 SMNVEV (reference sequence). In DNA form, the CDR3 reads TGTGCCAGCAGCCACAGGGGTGACGCGTACGAGCAGTACTTC. Translation gives CASSHRGDAYEQYF.

The CDR3 reads CASSEEGLPYNEQFF. CDR3 DNA sequence: TGTGCCAGCAGTGAAGAGGGACTCCCCTACAATGAGCAGTTCTTC. The chain combines TRBV6-1 with TRBJ2-1, with TRBD2 as a possible D gene (6 bases). V lost 1 base, J lost 2 bases, and 9 bases lay in between. From germline, CDR1 is MNHNS and CDR2 SASEGT. CDR3 length: 15 residues.

This rearrangement joins TRBV6-5 to TRBJ2-3, with TRBD2 identical over 12 bases. Germline assignment: CDR1 MNHEY and CDR2 SVGAGI. The CDR3 loop spans 15 amino acids. V gave up 4 bases and J gave up 6 bases; unmatched junction bases: 5. DNA for the CDR3: TGTGCCAGCAGTTTAGGACTAGCGGGAATGGATACGCAGTATTTT. Protein: CASSLGLAGMDTQYF.

The chain couples TRBV29-1 to TRBJ2-7, with TRBD1 matching over 9 bases. Trimming cost V 7 bases and J 4 bases; bases outside gene matches: 14. The CDR3 is 15 amino acids. CDR1 is SQVTM and CDR2 is ANQGSEA in the germline V gene. CDR3 protein: CSASTAGTGTYEQYF. The CDR3 DNA sequence: TGCAGCGCCAGTACGGCCGGGACAGGGACTTACGAGCAGTACTTC.

This rearrangement joins TRBV6-5 to TRBJ2-1, with 10 bases identical to TRBD1. J lost 5 bases, V lost 5 bases, and 6 bases had no gene match. CDR3 size: 15 residues. Looked up from germline, CDR1 is MNHEY and CDR2 is SVGAGI. The CDR3 nucleotides read TGTGCCAGCAGTCGTGCGGGACAGGGGAACAATGAGCAGTTCTTC. Amino acid sequence: CASSRAGQGNNEQFF.

CDR3 in DNA: TGCGCCAGCAGCCATAGTGCACGGGTTAGTGGCGGCTACACCTTC. Translation gives CASSHSARVSGGYTF. The chain links TRBV4-3 to TRBJ1-2, with unresolved D. Germline V CDR1 and CDR2: LGHNA, YSLEER. V shed 3 bases and J shed 8 bases, with 19 bases lying between them. The CDR3 has 15 residues.

V gene TRBV24-1 combines with J gene TRBJ2-5; D perhaps matches TRBD2 (7 bases). CDR1 is KGHDR, CDR2 SFDVKD, per germline. Trimming stripped 6 bases from V and 4 bases from J, with 14 bases between. This CDR3 contains 14 residues. This CDR3 is CATSPRGGGETQYF. The CDR3 nucleotides are TGTGCCACCAGTCCGAGAGGGGGGGGAGAGACCCAGTACTTC.

This clone has only a few counts. V and J are TRBV7-2 and TRBJ1-1; no firm D call. The germline V and J ends were trimmed by 5 bases and 5 bases, with 15 bases remaining between them. This CDR3 comprises 14 residues. Germline loops: CDR1 SGHTA, CDR2 FQGNSA. Here the CDR3 DNA reads TGTGCCAGCAGCGGAGCGGTAGATCGAACTGAAGCTTTCTTT. It is translated as CASSGAVDRTEAFF.

This clone appeared a few times. This chain links TRBV27 with TRBJ2-1; D is perhaps TRBD2 (5 bases). Deletions cut 5 bases from V and 1 base from J, with 12 bases between. Germline V gene lookup returns CDR1 MNHEY and CDR2 SMNVEV (reference sequence). The CDR3 covers 15 residues. The CDR3 bases are TGTGCCAGCAGTCTCACCGAGGGTTCCTACAATGAGCAGTTCTTC. It codes for CASSLTEGSYNEQFF.

This rearrangement joins TRBV19 to TRBJ2-3, with D possibly matching TRBD1 (6 bases). V lost 5 bases and J 1 base, leaving 10 bases between the germline ends. This CDR3 comprises 14 residues. Germline assignment: CDR1 LNHDA and CDR2 SQIVND (reference sequence). CDR3 nucleotides: TGTGCCAGTAGTCCGCGACAGGGCACAGATACGCAGTATTTT. The encoded protein is CASSPRQGTDTQYF.

The chain uses TRBV27 and TRBJ2-3; perhaps TRBD2 as D (6 bases). The CDR3 length is 13 residues. The germline CDR1 and CDR2 sequences are MNHEY and SMNVEV (reference sequence). V was clipped by 5 bases and J by 2 bases, with 8 bases between them. CDR3 coding DNA: TGTGCCAGCAGTCCGGGACTCACAGATACGCAGTATTTT. Encoded protein: CASSPGLTDTQYF.

This sequence joins TRBV2 and TRBJ1-2, with unresolved D. The CDR3 is 13 residues long. Trimming removed 5 bases from V and 0 bases from J, with 7 bases in between. Germline values: CDR1 SNHLY, CDR2 FYNNEI. Here the CDR3 reads CASSRTSNYGYTF. DNA of the CDR3: TGTGCCAGCAGTCGCACATCTAACTATGGCTACACCTTC.

The V and J genes are TRBV28 and TRBJ2-2; TRBD2 matches at 11 bases. Germline lookup yields CDR1 MDHEN and CDR2 SYDVKM. V lost 6 bases, J lost 6 bases, and 6 bases stayed unmatched. The CDR3 extends over 15 amino acids. The CDR3 bases are TGTGCCAGCAGCAGAATAGCGGGAGGGGCCGGGGAGCTGTTTTTT. Its translation: CASSRIAGGAGELFF.

The chain employs TRBV27 and TRBJ2-1, with 9 bases fitting TRBD1. The junction had 6 bases not matched to a gene; V was cut back by 1 base and J by 14 bases. The CDR3 is 13 residues long. Germline V gene sequence: CDR1 MNHEY, CDR2 SMNVEV (reference sequence). CDR3 sequence (DNA): TGTGCCAGCAGTTTATGGGGACAGGGTCGTGAGTTCTTC. Translation gives CASSLWGQGREFF.

This clone was picked up one time. This chain links TRBV2 with TRBJ2-7; 11 bases line up with TRBD2. Unmatched junction bases numbered 4, after V lost 6 bases and J lost 0 bases. The germline CDR1 and CDR2 sequences are SNHLY and FYNNEI. The CDR3 runs 15 residues. The CDR3 spells CASRPGTSGSYEQYF. The CDR3 region has the DNA TGTGCCAGCAGGCCCGGGACTAGCGGCTCCTACGAGCAGTACTTC.

V usage is TRBV19 and J usage is TRBJ1-2, with 9 bases identical to TRBD1. The V gene's germline CDR1 is LNHDA and CDR2 SQIVND (reference sequence). This CDR3 contains 14 residues. Losses at the gene ends were 6 bases for V and 7 bases for J; bases not matched to a gene: 9. CDR3 nucleotides: TGTGCCAGTAGGGATCCGGGACAGGGCGGTGGCTACACCTTC. Its protein product is CASRDPGQGGGYTF.

The V and J genes are TRBV6-5 and TRBJ2-7; the match to TRBD1 covers 8 bases. V lost 5 bases, J lost 3 bases, and 6 bases stayed unmatched. This CDR3 has 14 amino acids. Germline V CDR1 and CDR2: MNHEY, SVGAGI. The CDR3 loop reads CASSRGRGRYEQYF. DNA for the CDR3: TGTGCCAGCAGTAGGGGCAGGGGGCGCTACGAGCAGTACTTC.

The rearrangement joins TRBV7-2 to TRBJ1-1, with a weak D call TRBD1 (5 bases). This CDR3 is 14 amino acids long. Germline V gene lookup returns CDR1 SGHTA and CDR2 FQGNSA. Trimming cost V 3 bases and J 3 bases, with 11 bases left between them. The CDR3 sequence: CASSLGPTYTEAFF. CDR3 in DNA: TGTGCCAGCAGCTTGGGGCCTACCTACACTGAAGCTTTCTTT.

This clone was observed a single time. The chain links TRBV5-6 to TRBJ1-2; TRBD1 might be the D (5 bases). This CDR3 has 15 amino acids. Germline assignment: CDR1 SGHDT and CDR2 YYEEEE. With 1 base removed from V and 7 bases from J, the gap between germline ends came to 17 bases. For the CDR3, the DNA is TGTGCCAGCAGCTTGTCTTTGGGGACGCGGGGTGGCTACACCTTC. Its translation: CASSLSLGTRGGYTF.

This sequence joins TRBV10-3 and TRBJ2-6; the D is unclear. Looked up from germline, CDR1 is ENHRY and CDR2 is SYGVKD. The CDR3 totals 17 residues. Deletions cut 4 bases from V and 2 bases from J, with 15 bases between. This chain's CDR3 is CAISGTRPQAGANVLTF. CDR3 bases: TGTGCCATCAGTGGAACGCGTCCCCAGGCTGGGGCCAACGTCCTGACTTTC.

The J gene is TRBJ1-3, the V gene TRBV3-1 (or the pseudogene TRBV3-2); tentative D call: TRBD1 (6 bases). Trimming took 7 bases from V and 1 from J, leaving 14 bases between them. CDR3 length equals 15 residues. Germline V gene data show CDR1 as LGHDT and CDR2 as YNNKEL (reference sequence). In DNA form, the CDR3 reads TGTGCCAGCACTTACCTCAGGGGTTCTGGAAACACCATATATTTT. Translation: CASTYLRGSGNTIYF.

This clone came up a few times. The CDR3 loop is CASSPGLAEAGNEQFF. CDR3 bases: TGTGCCAGCTCACCCGGACTAGCGGAGGCCGGCAATGAGCAGTTCTTC. The chain has TRBV18 and TRBJ2-1, with TRBD2 matching 10 bases. Trimming at V came to 3 bases and at J to 6 bases, leaving 8 bases not matched to a gene. CDR3 length: 16 amino acids. Germline V lookup: CDR1 KGHSH, CDR2 LQKENI.

V usage is TRBV19 and J usage is TRBJ1-2; 7 bases match TRBD1. The CDR3 has 13 residues. Germline lookup yields CDR1 LNHDA and CDR2 SQIVND (reference sequence). V lost 7 bases to trimming and J lost 4 bases; unmatched junction nucleotides: 6. CDR3 bases: TGTGCCAGTACCGACAGGGTCCCCTATGGCTACACCTTC. It encodes CASTDRVPYGYTF.